This T cell receptor (beta chain) was captured in a study of T-cell reconstitution after alpha-beta-depleted transplantation in children. Unique molecular identifiers were used to barcode this TCRbeta library. MiXCR, applied by TCRdb to the PCR reads, yields one record per CDR3 protein. The table shows roughly 490,000 distinct CDR3 sequences, with more than 9.5% occurring only once. CDR1 and CDR2 from the germline V gene are LNHDA and SQIVND (reference sequence). This CDR3 is 15 amino acids long. Trimming at V came to 3 bases and at J to 10 bases, leaving 9 bases not matched to a gene. Here the sequenced sample was PBMCs, mostly from graft donor cells, taken 180 days after TCRalphabeta/CD19-depleted stem cell transplant. The rearrangement links TRBV19 to TRBJ2-1, with TRBD2 matching over 10 bases. The TCR originated in a female patient aged 2 to 10 who had a stem cell transplant for aplastic anemia, so the T cells may come from the graft donor. The CDR3 is CASSIVGLALGEQFF. In DNA, the CDR3 is TGTGCCAGTAGTATCGTGGGACTAGCGCTTGGGGAGCAGTTCTTC. Full variable domain (outside the CDR3, taken from reference TRBV19 and TRBJ2-1): DGGITQSPKYLFRKEGQNVTLSCEQNLNHDAMYWYRQDPGQGLRLIYYSQIVNDFQKGDIAEGYSVSREKKESFPLTVTSAQKNPTAFYLCASSIVGLALGEQFFGPGTRLTVL.